A selection of T cell receptor beta chains follows, all from one sample in a study of response to subunit inactivated influenza vaccine. TCRdb re-analysed the RT-PCR reads in MiXCR, keeping a single row per CDR3 protein. This sample carries some 500,000 distinct CDR3 sequences, over 10% of them seen once, and the ten largest clones take around 12%. The starting material was PBMCs from blood, obtained more than 35 days after vaccination. The receptors originated from a man in his fifties who received an inactivated influenza vaccine. The CDR3 runs from the conserved cysteine through the conserved F or W. D genes are given only for firm matches. Clone sizes are given selectively: once, few, many, or a class where the clone is expanded.

j_call: TRBJ2-7
d_call: NA
cdr3_length: 14
clone_size: NA
v_call: TRBV20-1
cdr3_aa: CSASDGRGAYEQYF
cdr3_nt: TGCAGTGCTAGCGACGGCCGGGGAGCCTACGAGCAGTACTTC

j_call: TRBJ2-2
d_call: NA
cdr3_length: 14
clone_size: many
v_call: TRBV6-1
cdr3_aa: CASSPGPNTGELFF
cdr3_nt: TGTGCCAGCAGTCCGGGACCGAACACCGGGGAGCTGTTTTTT

j_call: TRBJ2-2
d_call: TRBD2
cdr3_length: 15
clone_size: few
v_call: TRBV29-1
cdr3_aa: CSVEGLAGFTGELFF
cdr3_nt: TGCAGCGTTGAAGGGCTAGCGGGGTTCACCGGGGAGCTGTTTTTT

j_call: TRBJ2-7
d_call: TRBD1
cdr3_length: 15
clone_size: NA
v_call: TRBV6-2/TRBV6-3
cdr3_aa: CASTPVGTGHYEQYF
cdr3_nt: TGTGCCAGCACCCCTGTCGGGACAGGGCACTACGAGCAGTACTTC

j_call: TRBJ1-1
d_call: TRBD1
cdr3_length: 13
clone_size: few
v_call: TRBV5-6
cdr3_aa: CASSLNDRAEAFF
cdr3_nt: TGTGCCAGCAGCCTGAATGACAGGGCCGAAGCTTTCTTT

j_call: TRBJ2-7
d_call: NA
cdr3_length: 15
clone_size: many
v_call: TRBV7-2
cdr3_aa: CASSWTVSSGYEQYF
cdr3_nt: TGTGCCAGCAGCTGGACAGTTTCCTCAGGCTACGAGCAGTACTTC

j_call: TRBJ1-5
d_call: NA
cdr3_length: 16
clone_size: few
v_call: TRBV4-2
cdr3_aa: CASSQEGGAYNQPQHF
cdr3_nt: TGTGCCAGCAGCCAAGAGGGAGGGGCTTACAATCAGCCCCAGCATTTT

j_call: TRBJ2-7
d_call: NA
cdr3_length: 13
clone_size: NA
v_call: TRBV12-3/TRBV12-4
cdr3_aa: CASRWLPTYEQYF
cdr3_nt: TGTGCCAGCAGATGGCTGCCCACCTACGAGCAGTACTTC

j_call: TRBJ2-2
d_call: NA
cdr3_length: 17
clone_size: NA
v_call: TRBV5-1
cdr3_aa: CASSHDSGTSNTGELFF
cdr3_nt: TGCGCCAGCAGCCACGATTCGGGAACATCGAACACCGGGGAGCTGTTTTTT

j_call: TRBJ1-1
d_call: TRBD1
cdr3_length: 15
clone_size: few
v_call: TRBV25-1
cdr3_aa: CASRETGWMNTEAFF
cdr3_nt: TGTGCCAGCAGGGAGACAGGGTGGATGAACACTGAAGCTTTCTTT

j_call: TRBJ2-1
d_call: NA
cdr3_length: 12
clone_size: many
v_call: TRBV10-1
cdr3_aa: CASSESRDGRFF
cdr3_nt: TGCGCCAGCAGTGAGTCTAGGGACGGGAGGTTCTTC

j_call: TRBJ2-2
d_call: TRBD2
cdr3_length: 18
clone_size: NA
v_call: TRBV5-1
cdr3_aa: CASSHGLAGGPGTGELFF
cdr3_nt: TGCGCCAGCAGCCATGGACTAGCGGGAGGGCCGGGCACCGGGGAGCTGTTTTTT

j_call: TRBJ2-7
d_call: NA
cdr3_length: 15
clone_size: many
v_call: TRBV5-1
cdr3_aa: CASSKATGRTYEQYF
cdr3_nt: TGCGCCAGCAGCAAAGCGACGGGGAGAACCTACGAGCAGTACTTC

j_call: TRBJ2-7
d_call: NA
cdr3_length: 14
clone_size: few
v_call: TRBV9
cdr3_aa: CASSAKGARDEQYF
cdr3_nt: TGTGCCAGCAGCGCAAAGGGCGCCCGGGACGAGCAGTACTTC

j_call: TRBJ1-6
d_call: NA
cdr3_length: 15
clone_size: few
v_call: TRBV20-1
cdr3_aa: CSASVGSSYNSPLHF
cdr3_nt: TGCAGTGCTAGTGTCGGGAGCTCCTATAATTCACCCCTCCACTTT

j_call: TRBJ1-1
d_call: TRBD1
cdr3_length: 14
clone_size: many
v_call: TRBV25-1
cdr3_aa: CASSEYRGSTEAFF
cdr3_nt: TGTGCCAGCAGTGAATACAGGGGGAGTACTGAAGCTTTCTTT

j_call: TRBJ2-2
d_call: NA
cdr3_length: 14
clone_size: NA
v_call: TRBV10-2
cdr3_aa: CDTLIGANTGELFF
cdr3_nt: TGCGACACCCTAATTGGAGCGAACACCGGGGAGCTGTTTTTT

j_call: TRBJ2-3
d_call: TRBD2
cdr3_length: 15
clone_size: once
v_call: TRBV5-1
cdr3_aa: CASSARGGRGDTQYF
cdr3_nt: TGCGCCAGCAGCGCGCGGGGGGGCAGGGGAGATACGCAGTATTTT

j_call: TRBJ2-7
d_call: NA
cdr3_length: 15
clone_size: few
v_call: TRBV5-1
cdr3_aa: CASSALTGSSYEQYF
cdr3_nt: TGCGCCAGCAGCGCCCTGACGGGGAGCTCCTACGAGCAGTACTTC

j_call: TRBJ2-7
d_call: NA
cdr3_length: 12
clone_size: few
v_call: TRBV10-2
cdr3_aa: CASSESRYEQYF
cdr3_nt: TGCGCCAGCAGTGAGTCGAGGTACGAGCAGTACTTC

j_call: TRBJ2-5
d_call: NA
cdr3_length: 14
clone_size: few
v_call: TRBV12-3/TRBV12-4
cdr3_aa: CASSAGTFFETQYF
cdr3_nt: TGTGCCAGCAGTGCTGGGACGTTCTTCGAGACCCAGTACTTC

j_call: TRBJ2-1
d_call: TRBD2
cdr3_length: 14
clone_size: many
v_call: TRBV28
cdr3_aa: CASAGRTTYNEQFF
cdr3_nt: TGTGCCAGCGCCGGGAGGACAACATACAATGAGCAGTTCTTC

j_call: TRBJ2-1
d_call: NA
cdr3_length: 14
clone_size: NA
v_call: TRBV5-1
cdr3_aa: CASSLLGGRGEQFF
cdr3_nt: TGCGCCAGCAGCTTGTTGGGGGGCCGGGGTGAGCAGTTCTTC

j_call: TRBJ2-7
d_call: NA
cdr3_length: 14
clone_size: many
v_call: TRBV20-1
cdr3_aa: CSASDHGRTYEQYF
cdr3_nt: TGCAGTGCTAGCGATCACGGACGGACCTACGAGCAGTACTTC

j_call: TRBJ2-1
d_call: TRBD2
cdr3_length: 16
clone_size: many
v_call: TRBV12-3/TRBV12-4
cdr3_aa: CASRPDSGSEYNEQFF
cdr3_nt: TGTGCCAGCAGGCCCGATAGCGGGAGCGAGTACAATGAGCAGTTCTTC

j_call: TRBJ1-1
d_call: NA
cdr3_length: 13
clone_size: many
v_call: TRBV25-1
cdr3_aa: CASSGHGLAEAFF
cdr3_nt: TGTGCCAGCAGTGGCCACGGCCTCGCTGAAGCTTTCTTT

j_call: TRBJ2-6
d_call: NA
cdr3_length: 21
clone_size: NA
v_call: TRBV6-2/TRBV6-3
cdr3_aa: CASSPRRQGSDSLSGANVLTF
cdr3_nt: TGTGCCAGCAGTCCCCGGAGGCAGGGGTCAGATTCCCTCTCTGGGGCCAACGTCCTGACTTTC

j_call: TRBJ2-1
d_call: TRBD1
cdr3_length: 14
clone_size: many
v_call: TRBV5-1
cdr3_aa: CASSLTGGLDEQFF
cdr3_nt: TGCGCCAGCAGCCTGACAGGGGGCCTCGATGAGCAGTTCTTC

j_call: TRBJ2-3
d_call: TRBD1
cdr3_length: 16
clone_size: NA
v_call: TRBV29-1
cdr3_aa: CSVAKGQGWEVDTQYF
cdr3_nt: TGCAGCGTCGCGAAAGGACAGGGGTGGGAGGTCGATACGCAGTATTTT

j_call: TRBJ1-3
d_call: TRBD1
cdr3_length: 19
clone_size: few
v_call: TRBV11-2
cdr3_aa: CASSFLSPGTGTSGNTIYF
cdr3_nt: TGTGCCAGCAGCTTTCTCAGTCCCGGGACAGGGACCTCTGGAAACACCATATATTTT

j_call: TRBJ2-7
d_call: NA
cdr3_length: 11
clone_size: many
v_call: TRBV12-3/TRBV12-4
cdr3_aa: CASSRFYEQYF
cdr3_nt: TGTGCCAGCAGTAGGTTCTACGAGCAGTACTTC

j_call: TRBJ2-5
d_call: TRBD2
cdr3_length: 14
clone_size: NA
v_call: TRBV20-1
cdr3_aa: CSLPLAGTPETQYF
cdr3_nt: TGCAGTCTCCCGCTAGCGGGGACTCCAGAGACCCAGTACTTC

j_call: TRBJ2-5
d_call: NA
cdr3_length: 16
clone_size: NA
v_call: TRBV20-1
cdr3_aa: CCARDKGWRIHETQYF
cdr3_nt: TGCTGTGCTAGAGATAAGGGTTGGAGGATTCACGAGACCCAGTACTTC

j_call: TRBJ1-2
d_call: TRBD1
cdr3_length: 14
clone_size: few
v_call: TRBV20-1
cdr3_aa: CSARDQAGGSGYTF
cdr3_nt: TGCAGTGCTAGAGATCAGGCAGGGGGCTCTGGCTACACCTTC

j_call: TRBJ2-7
d_call: TRBD1
cdr3_length: 15
clone_size: few
v_call: TRBV20-1
cdr3_aa: CSARDSSTGADEQYF
cdr3_nt: TGCAGTGCTAGAGACTCCTCAACAGGGGCGGACGAGCAGTACTTC

j_call: TRBJ1-1
d_call: NA
cdr3_length: 14
clone_size: many
v_call: TRBV12-3/TRBV12-4
cdr3_aa: CASNIRVGRPEAFF
cdr3_nt: TGTGCCAGCAACATCAGAGTAGGAAGGCCTGAAGCTTTCTTT

j_call: TRBJ1-5
d_call: NA
cdr3_length: 13
clone_size: NA
v_call: TRBV30
cdr3_aa: CAWGPNADQPQHF
cdr3_nt: TGTGCCTGGGGTCCCAATGCCGATCAGCCCCAGCATTTT

j_call: TRBJ2-3
d_call: NA
cdr3_length: 14
clone_size: NA
v_call: TRBV5-1
cdr3_aa: CGSSLGRRLDTQYF
cdr3_nt: TGCGGCAGCAGCTTGGGGAGACGCCTAGATACGCAGTATTTT

j_call: TRBJ2-2
d_call: NA
cdr3_length: 18
clone_size: few
v_call: TRBV10-3
cdr3_aa: CAISELLLPDTNTGELFF
cdr3_nt: TGTGCCATCAGTGAGTTACTTCTCCCGGACACAAACACCGGGGAGCTGTTTTTT

j_call: TRBJ2-4
d_call: NA
cdr3_length: 17
clone_size: NA
v_call: TRBV7-9
cdr3_aa: CASSSVLSTQPKNIQYF
cdr3_nt: TGTGCCAGCAGCTCCGTGCTTTCGACTCAGCCCAAAAACATTCAGTACTTC

j_call: TRBJ2-5
d_call: TRBD1
cdr3_length: 13
clone_size: few
v_call: TRBV20-1
cdr3_aa: CSASGTAQETQYF
cdr3_nt: TGCAGTGCTAGTGGGACAGCCCAAGAGACCCAGTACTTC

j_call: TRBJ2-2
d_call: NA
cdr3_length: 16
clone_size: few
v_call: TRBV15
cdr3_aa: CATSRDSSGNTGELFF
cdr3_nt: TGTGCCACCAGCAGAGATTCTTCCGGGAACACCGGGGAGCTGTTTTTT

j_call: TRBJ2-2
d_call: NA
cdr3_length: 18
clone_size: many
v_call: TRBV6-2/TRBV6-3
cdr3_aa: CASIPFDGVKGNTGELFF
cdr3_nt: TGTGCCAGCATCCCCTTCGACGGGGTAAAAGGGAACACCGGGGAGCTGTTTTTT

j_call: TRBJ1-5
d_call: TRBD1
cdr3_length: 14
clone_size: few
v_call: TRBV2
cdr3_aa: CASSAQGGGQPQHF
cdr3_nt: TGTGCCAGCAGTGCGCAGGGGGGCGGTCAGCCCCAGCATTTT

j_call: TRBJ2-1
d_call: TRBD2
cdr3_length: 15
clone_size: NA
v_call: TRBV12-3/TRBV12-4
cdr3_aa: CASSPSSGGHNEQFF
cdr3_nt: TGTGCCAGCAGTCCCTCTAGCGGGGGGCACAATGAGCAGTTCTTC

j_call: TRBJ2-5
d_call: NA
cdr3_length: 15
clone_size: NA
v_call: TRBV20-1
cdr3_aa: CSARAWERVQETQYF
cdr3_nt: TGCAGTGCTAGAGCCTGGGAGAGGGTCCAAGAGACCCAGTACTTC

j_call: TRBJ2-7
d_call: TRBD1
cdr3_length: 13
clone_size: few
v_call: TRBV20-1
cdr3_aa: CSALDRGMDEQYF
cdr3_nt: TGCAGTGCTCTCGACAGGGGGATGGACGAGCAGTACTTC

j_call: TRBJ1-2
d_call: TRBD1
cdr3_length: 17
clone_size: many
v_call: TRBV6-1
cdr3_aa: CASRPGQGVSNYGGYTF
cdr3_nt: TGTGCCAGCAGACCGGGACAGGGGGTATCTAACTATGGCGGCTACACCTTC

j_call: TRBJ2-3
d_call: TRBD2
cdr3_length: 16
clone_size: NA
v_call: TRBV25-1
cdr3_aa: CASSEGSGFSTDTQYF
cdr3_nt: TGTGCCAGCAGTGAAGGTAGCGGGTTTAGCACAGATACGCAGTATTTT

j_call: TRBJ2-7
d_call: NA
cdr3_length: 14
clone_size: many
v_call: TRBV5-6
cdr3_aa: CASSPRDAAFGQYF
cdr3_nt: TGTGCCAGCAGCCCCCGGGACGCGGCTTTTGGGCAGTACTTC

j_call: TRBJ2-1
d_call: NA
cdr3_length: 16
clone_size: NA
v_call: TRBV20-1
cdr3_aa: CSAALPGAPQYNEQFF
cdr3_nt: TGCAGTGCAGCCTTACCGGGGGCCCCCCAATACAATGAGCAGTTCTTC

j_call: TRBJ2-1
d_call: NA
cdr3_length: 20
clone_size: few
v_call: TRBV21-1
cdr3_aa: CASSTDTGLAGARRDNEQFF
cdr3_nt: TGTGCCAGCAGCACAGATACGGGACTAGCGGGAGCTAGGCGTGACAATGAGCAGTTCTTC

j_call: TRBJ2-3
d_call: NA
cdr3_length: 17
clone_size: few
v_call: TRBV6-5
cdr3_aa: CASSYSIGGGAGDTQYF
cdr3_nt: TGTGCCAGCAGTTACTCAATAGGTGGGGGGGCAGGTGATACGCAGTATTTT

j_call: TRBJ2-7
d_call: TRBD2
cdr3_length: 15
clone_size: NA
v_call: TRBV20-1
cdr3_aa: CSARDPSGGFDEQYF
cdr3_nt: TGCAGTGCTAGAGACCCTAGCGGGGGGTTTGACGAGCAGTACTTC

j_call: TRBJ2-7
d_call: TRBD2
cdr3_length: 16
clone_size: NA
v_call: TRBV27
cdr3_aa: CASSAAGTSGSYEQYF
cdr3_nt: TGTGCCAGCAGTGCCGCCGGGACTAGCGGCTCCTACGAGCAGTACTTC

j_call: TRBJ2-5
d_call: NA
cdr3_length: 15
clone_size: NA
v_call: TRBV5-1
cdr3_aa: CASSLVPLGQETQYF
cdr3_nt: TGCGCCAGCAGCTTGGTTCCCCTCGGGCAAGAGACCCAGTACTTC

j_call: TRBJ2-4
d_call: TRBD2
cdr3_length: 15
clone_size: NA
v_call: TRBV7-2
cdr3_aa: CASSLGGLAGNIQYF
cdr3_nt: TGTGCCAGCAGCTTAGGGGGACTAGCTGGGAACATTCAGTACTTC

j_call: TRBJ1-1
d_call: NA
cdr3_length: 15
clone_size: few
v_call: TRBV14
cdr3_aa: CASSPLIQANTEAFF
cdr3_nt: TGTGCCAGCAGCCCTTTAATACAGGCGAACACTGAAGCTTTCTTT

j_call: TRBJ2-7
d_call: NA
cdr3_length: 15
clone_size: few
v_call: TRBV21-1
cdr3_aa: CASSPDRTGVYEQYF
cdr3_nt: TGTGCCAGCAGCCCTGACAGGACAGGGGTCTACGAGCAGTACTTC